This T cell receptor beta chain was profiled in a study of vaccination effects on CD4 cells after COVID-19. Study in general: Researchers obtained post-vaccine samples at a median of 72 days past the second dose. Whole-study results and caveats: The study enrolled few convalescent patients and sampled no early post-infection timepoints.

TCRdb keeps only in-frame clones here, not all; method: immunoSEQ multiplex PCR. The table includes about 46,000 clones, 65% to 80% detected once. The CDR3 consists of 14 residues. Germline values: CDR1 MNHEY, CDR2 SVGAGI. The ends were cut back, 0 bases at V and 8 bases at J, with 8 bases in the middle. Before sequencing, viral peptide pools were used by the ViraFEST assay to expand antigen-specific CD4+ T cells. Cells that had been cultured for ten to eleven days were the source of isolated CD4+ T cells. Each person got two doses of an mRNA SARS-CoV-2 vaccine, BNT162b2 or mRNA-1273. Cultivation was performed at 1.5 million to 2.5 million PBMC per well with around 9.3 IU/ml IL-2 and roughly 9.9 ug/ml peptides added. On days 3 and 7, fresh IL-2 medium replaced half the medium. This clone was counted a few times. Its specificity is not known.

The source of this sequence is a human donor who received a COVID-19 vaccine. Specimen: CD4+ T cells from PBMCs cultured with HCoV-OC43 spike peptides, collected after COVID-19 vaccination. The sample's subset: HCoV-OC43 spike overlapping peptide pool stimulation. The chain carries TRBV6-5 and TRBJ1-6; D possibly corresponds to TRBD1 (5 bases). This CDR3 is CASSYSPGHSPLHF. CDR3 DNA: TGTGCCAGCAGTTACTCCCCGGGGCATTCACCCCTCCACTTT.